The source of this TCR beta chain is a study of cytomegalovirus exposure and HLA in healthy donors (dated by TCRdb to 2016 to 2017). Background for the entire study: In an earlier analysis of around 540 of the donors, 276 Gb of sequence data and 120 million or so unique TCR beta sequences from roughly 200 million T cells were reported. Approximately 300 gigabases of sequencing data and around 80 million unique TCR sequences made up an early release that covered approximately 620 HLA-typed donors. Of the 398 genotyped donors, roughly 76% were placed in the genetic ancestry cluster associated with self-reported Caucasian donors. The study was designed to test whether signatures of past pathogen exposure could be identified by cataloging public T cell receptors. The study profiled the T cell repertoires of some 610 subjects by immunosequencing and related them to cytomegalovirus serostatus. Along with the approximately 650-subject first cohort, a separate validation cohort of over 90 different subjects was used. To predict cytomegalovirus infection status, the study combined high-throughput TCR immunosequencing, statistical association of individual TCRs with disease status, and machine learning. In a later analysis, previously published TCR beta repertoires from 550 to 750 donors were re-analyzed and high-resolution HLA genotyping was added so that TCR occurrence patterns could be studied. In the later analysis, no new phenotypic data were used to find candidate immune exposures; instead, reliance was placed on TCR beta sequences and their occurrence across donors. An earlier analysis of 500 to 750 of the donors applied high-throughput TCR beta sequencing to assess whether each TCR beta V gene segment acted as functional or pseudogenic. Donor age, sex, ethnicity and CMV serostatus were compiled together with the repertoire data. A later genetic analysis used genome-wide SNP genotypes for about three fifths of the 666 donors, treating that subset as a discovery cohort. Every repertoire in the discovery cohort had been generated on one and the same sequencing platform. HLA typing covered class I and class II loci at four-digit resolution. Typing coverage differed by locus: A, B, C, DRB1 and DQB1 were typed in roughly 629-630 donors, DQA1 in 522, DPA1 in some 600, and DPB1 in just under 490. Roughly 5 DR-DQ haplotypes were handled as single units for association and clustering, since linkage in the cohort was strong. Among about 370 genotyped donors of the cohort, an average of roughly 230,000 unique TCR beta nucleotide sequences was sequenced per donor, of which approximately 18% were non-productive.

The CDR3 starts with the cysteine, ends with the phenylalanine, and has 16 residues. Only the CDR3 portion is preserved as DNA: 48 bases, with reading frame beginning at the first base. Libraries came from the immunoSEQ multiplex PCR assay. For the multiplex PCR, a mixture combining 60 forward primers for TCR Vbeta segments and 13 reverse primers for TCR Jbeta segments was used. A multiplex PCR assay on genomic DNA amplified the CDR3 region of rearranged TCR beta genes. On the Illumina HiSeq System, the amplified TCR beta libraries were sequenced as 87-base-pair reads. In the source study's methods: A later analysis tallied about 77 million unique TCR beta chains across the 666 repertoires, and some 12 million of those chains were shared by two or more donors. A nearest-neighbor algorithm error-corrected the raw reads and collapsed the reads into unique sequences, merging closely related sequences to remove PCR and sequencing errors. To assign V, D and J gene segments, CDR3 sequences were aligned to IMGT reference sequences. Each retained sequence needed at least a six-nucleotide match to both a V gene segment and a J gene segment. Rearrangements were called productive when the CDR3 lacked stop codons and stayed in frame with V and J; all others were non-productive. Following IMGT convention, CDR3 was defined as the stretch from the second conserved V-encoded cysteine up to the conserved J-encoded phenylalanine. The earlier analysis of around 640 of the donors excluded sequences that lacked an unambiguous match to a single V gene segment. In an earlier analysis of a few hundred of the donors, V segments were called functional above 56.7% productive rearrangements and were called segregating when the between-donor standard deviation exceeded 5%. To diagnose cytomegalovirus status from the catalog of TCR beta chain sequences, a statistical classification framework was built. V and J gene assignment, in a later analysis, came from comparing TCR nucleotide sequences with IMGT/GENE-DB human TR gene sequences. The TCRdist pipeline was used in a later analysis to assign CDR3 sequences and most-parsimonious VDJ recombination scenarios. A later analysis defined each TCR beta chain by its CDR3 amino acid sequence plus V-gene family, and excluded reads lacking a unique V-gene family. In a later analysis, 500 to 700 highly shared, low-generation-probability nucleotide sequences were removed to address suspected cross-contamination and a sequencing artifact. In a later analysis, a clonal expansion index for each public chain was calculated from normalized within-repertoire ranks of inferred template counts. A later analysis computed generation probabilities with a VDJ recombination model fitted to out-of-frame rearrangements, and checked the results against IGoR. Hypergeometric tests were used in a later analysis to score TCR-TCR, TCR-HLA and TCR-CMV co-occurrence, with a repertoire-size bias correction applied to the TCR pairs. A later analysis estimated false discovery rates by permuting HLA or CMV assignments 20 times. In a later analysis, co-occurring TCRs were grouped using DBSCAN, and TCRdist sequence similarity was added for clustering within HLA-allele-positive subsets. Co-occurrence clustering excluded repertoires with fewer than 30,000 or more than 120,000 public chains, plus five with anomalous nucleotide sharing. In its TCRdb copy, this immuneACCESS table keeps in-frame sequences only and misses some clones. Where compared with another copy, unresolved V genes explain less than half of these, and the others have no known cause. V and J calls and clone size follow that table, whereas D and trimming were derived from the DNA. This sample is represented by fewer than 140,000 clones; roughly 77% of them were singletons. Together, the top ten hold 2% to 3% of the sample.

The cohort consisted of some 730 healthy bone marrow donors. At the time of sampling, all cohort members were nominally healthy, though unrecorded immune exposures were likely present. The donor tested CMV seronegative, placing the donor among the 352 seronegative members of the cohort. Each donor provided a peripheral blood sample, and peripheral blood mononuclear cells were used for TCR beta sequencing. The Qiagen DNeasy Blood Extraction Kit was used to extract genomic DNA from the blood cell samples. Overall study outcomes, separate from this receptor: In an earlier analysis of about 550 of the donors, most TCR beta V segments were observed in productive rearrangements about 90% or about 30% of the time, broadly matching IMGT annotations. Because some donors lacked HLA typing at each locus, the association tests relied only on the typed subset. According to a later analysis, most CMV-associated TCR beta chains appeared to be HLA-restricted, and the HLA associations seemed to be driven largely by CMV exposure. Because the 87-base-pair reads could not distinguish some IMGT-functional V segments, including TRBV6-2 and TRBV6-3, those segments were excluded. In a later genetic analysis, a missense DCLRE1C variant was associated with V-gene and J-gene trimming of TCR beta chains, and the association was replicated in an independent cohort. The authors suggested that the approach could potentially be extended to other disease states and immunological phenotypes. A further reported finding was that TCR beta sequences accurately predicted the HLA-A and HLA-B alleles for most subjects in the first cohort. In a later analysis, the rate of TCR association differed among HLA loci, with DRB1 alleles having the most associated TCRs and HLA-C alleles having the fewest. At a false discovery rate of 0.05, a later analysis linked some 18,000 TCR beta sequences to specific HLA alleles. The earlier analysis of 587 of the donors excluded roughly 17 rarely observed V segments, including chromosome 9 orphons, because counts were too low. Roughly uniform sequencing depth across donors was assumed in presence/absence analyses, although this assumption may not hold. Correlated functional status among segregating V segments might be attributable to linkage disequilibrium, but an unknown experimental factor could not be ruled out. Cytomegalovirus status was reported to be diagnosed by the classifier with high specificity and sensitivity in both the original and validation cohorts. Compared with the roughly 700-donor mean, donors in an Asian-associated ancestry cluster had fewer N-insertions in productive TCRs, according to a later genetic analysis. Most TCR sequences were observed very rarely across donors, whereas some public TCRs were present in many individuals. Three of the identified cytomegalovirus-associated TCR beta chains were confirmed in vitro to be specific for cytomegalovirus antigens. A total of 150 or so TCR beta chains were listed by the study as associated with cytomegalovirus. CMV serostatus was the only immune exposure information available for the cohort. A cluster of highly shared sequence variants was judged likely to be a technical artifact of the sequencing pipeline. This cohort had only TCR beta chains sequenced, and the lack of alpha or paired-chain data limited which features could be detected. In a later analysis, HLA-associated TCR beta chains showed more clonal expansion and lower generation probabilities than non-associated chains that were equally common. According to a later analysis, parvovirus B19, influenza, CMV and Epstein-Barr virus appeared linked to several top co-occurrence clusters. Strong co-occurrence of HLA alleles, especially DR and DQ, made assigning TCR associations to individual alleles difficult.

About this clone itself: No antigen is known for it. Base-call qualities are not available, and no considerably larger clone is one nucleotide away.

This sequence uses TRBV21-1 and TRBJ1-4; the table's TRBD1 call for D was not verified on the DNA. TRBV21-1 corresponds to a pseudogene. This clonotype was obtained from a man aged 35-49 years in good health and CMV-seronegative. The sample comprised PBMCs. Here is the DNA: TGTGCCAGCAGCAAAGGACAGGGGGCAGCAGGTGAAAAACTGTTTTTT. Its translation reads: CASSKGQGAAGEKLFF.